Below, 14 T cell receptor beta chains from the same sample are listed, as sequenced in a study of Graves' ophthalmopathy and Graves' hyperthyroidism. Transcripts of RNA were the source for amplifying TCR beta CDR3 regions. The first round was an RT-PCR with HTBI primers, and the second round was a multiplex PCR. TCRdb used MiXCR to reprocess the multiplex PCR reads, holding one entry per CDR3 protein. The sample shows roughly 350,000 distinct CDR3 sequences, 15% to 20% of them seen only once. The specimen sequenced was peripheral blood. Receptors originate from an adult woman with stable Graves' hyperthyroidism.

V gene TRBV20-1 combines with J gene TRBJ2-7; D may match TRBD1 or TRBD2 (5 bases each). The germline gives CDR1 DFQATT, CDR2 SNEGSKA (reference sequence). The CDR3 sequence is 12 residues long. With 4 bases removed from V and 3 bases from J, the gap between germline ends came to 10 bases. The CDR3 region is CSATGTHYEQYF. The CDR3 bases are TGCAGTGCTACCGGGACCCACTACGAGCAGTACTTC.

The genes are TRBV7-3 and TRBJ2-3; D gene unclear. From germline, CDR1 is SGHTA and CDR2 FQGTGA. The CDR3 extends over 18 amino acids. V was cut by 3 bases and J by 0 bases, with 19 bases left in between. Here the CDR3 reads CASSLNLPIKPSTDTQYF. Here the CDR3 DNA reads TGTGCCAGCAGCTTGAACCTCCCGATTAAACCTAGCACAGATACGCAGTATTTT.

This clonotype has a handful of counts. The CDR3: CAWRSARPWNTEAFF. The CDR3 DNA sequence: TGTGCCTGGAGAAGTGCGAGACCTTGGAACACTGAAGCTTTCTTT. The chain carries TRBV30 and TRBJ1-1; unclear D gene. The germline V and J ends were trimmed by 3 bases and 1 base, with 15 bases remaining between them. Germline V gives CDR1 GTSNPN, CDR2 SVGIG (reference sequence). CDR3 length equals 15 residues.

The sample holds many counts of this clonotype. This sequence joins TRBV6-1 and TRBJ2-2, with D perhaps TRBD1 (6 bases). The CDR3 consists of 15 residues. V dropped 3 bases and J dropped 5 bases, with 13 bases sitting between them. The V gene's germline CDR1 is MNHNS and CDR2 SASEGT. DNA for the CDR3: TGTGCCAGCAGTGATTATAGGGGGTCAACCGGGGAGCTGTTTTTT. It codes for CASSDYRGSTGELFF.

CDR3 nucleotide sequence: TGTGCCTGGAGCGGGGGCAAAAACATTCAGTACTTC. Translating gives CAWSGGKNIQYF. The rearrangement joins TRBV30 to TRBJ2-4; weak D call: TRBD2 (6 bases). The ends were cut back, 3 bases at V and 3 bases at J, with 6 bases in the middle. CDR3 length equals 12 residues. Germline CDR1 and CDR2: GTSNPN and SVGIG (reference sequence).

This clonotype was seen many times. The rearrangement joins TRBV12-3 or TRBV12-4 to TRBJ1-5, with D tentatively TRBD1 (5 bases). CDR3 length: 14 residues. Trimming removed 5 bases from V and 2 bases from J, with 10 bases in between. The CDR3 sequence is CASSPGGGNQPQHF. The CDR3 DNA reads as TGTGCCAGCAGTCCCGGGGGTGGCAATCAGCCCCAGCATTTT.

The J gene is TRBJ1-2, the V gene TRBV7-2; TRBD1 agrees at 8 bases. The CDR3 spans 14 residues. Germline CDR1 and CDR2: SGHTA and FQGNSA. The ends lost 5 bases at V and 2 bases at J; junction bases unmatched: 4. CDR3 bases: TGTGCCAGCAGCCCTTGGACAGGGAACTATGGCTACACCTTC. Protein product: CASSPWTGNYGYTF.

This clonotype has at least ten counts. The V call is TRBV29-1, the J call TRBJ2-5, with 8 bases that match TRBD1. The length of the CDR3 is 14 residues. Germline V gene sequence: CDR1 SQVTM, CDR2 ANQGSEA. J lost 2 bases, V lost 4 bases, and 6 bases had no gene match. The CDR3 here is CSVASGGLQETQYF. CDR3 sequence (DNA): TGCAGCGTTGCGTCAGGGGGCCTACAAGAGACCCAGTACTTC.

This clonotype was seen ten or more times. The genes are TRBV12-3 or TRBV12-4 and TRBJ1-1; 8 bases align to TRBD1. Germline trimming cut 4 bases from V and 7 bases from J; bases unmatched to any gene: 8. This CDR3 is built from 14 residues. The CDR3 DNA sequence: TGTGCCAGCAGTTCCCTGGCAGGGGGCGGTGAAGCTTTCTTT. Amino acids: CASSSLAGGGEAFF.

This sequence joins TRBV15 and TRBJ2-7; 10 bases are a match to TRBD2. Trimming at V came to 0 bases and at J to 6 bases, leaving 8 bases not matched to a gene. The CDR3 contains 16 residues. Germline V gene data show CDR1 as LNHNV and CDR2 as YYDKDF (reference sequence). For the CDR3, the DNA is TGTGCCACCAGCAGAGATGGACTAGCGGATTCTGTCGAGCAGTACTTC. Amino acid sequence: CATSRDGLADSVEQYF.

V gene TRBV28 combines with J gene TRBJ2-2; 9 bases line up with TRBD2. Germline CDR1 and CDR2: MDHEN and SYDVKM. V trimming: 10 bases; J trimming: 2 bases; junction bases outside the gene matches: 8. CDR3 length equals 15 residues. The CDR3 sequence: CATIGGRGNTGELFF. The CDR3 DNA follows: TGTGCCACGATCGGCGGGAGGGGAAACACCGGGGAGCTGTTTTTT.

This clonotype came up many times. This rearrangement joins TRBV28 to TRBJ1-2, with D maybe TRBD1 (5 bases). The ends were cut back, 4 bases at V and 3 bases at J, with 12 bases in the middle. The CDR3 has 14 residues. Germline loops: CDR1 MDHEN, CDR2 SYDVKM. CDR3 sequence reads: CASSSPGRYYGYTF. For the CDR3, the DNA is TGTGCCAGCAGTTCCCCGGGACGGTACTATGGCTACACCTTC.

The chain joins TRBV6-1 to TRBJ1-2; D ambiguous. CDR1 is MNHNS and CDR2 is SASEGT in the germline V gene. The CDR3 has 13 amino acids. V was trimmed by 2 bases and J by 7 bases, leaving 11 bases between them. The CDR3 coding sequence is TGTGCCAGCAGTGAAATGACCGAAGGTGGCTACACCTTC. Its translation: CASSEMTEGGYTF.

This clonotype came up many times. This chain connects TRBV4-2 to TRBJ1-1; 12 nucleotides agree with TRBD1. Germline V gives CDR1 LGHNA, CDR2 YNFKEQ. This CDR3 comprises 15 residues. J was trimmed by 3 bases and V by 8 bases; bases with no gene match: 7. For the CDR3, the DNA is TGTGCCAGCTCGGGACAGGGGGCCCGGCACACTGAAGCTTTCTTT. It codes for CASSGQGARHTEAFF.